The clone carrying this T cell receptor (beta chain) was counted only a few times. Its matching antigen is unknown. These data originate in a study of T-cell reconstitution after alpha-beta-depleted transplantation in children. Study-wide results and caveats: Newly made T cells mostly supplied T-cell counts and diversity one year after transplant. Several hundred expanded graft clones reportedly were the source of alpha-beta T cells about two months after transplant. Surviving recipient T cells and thymic progenitors underlay high day-60 TCRbeta diversity in some patients.

Per germline, CDR1 ENHRY and CDR2 SYGVKD. Germline trimming cut 6 bases from V and 6 bases from J; bases unmatched to any gene: 12. CDR3 size: 16 residues. Preparing the TCRbeta library involved the use of unique molecular identifiers. Each CDR3 protein is one row after TCRdb ran MiXCR on the PCR reads. The sample includes about 110,000 distinct CDR3 sequences, around a tenth of them seen just once. The V call is TRBV10-3, the J call TRBJ2-1; 9 nucleotides match TRBD2. Sequenced here: PBMCs, sampled before TCRalphabeta/CD19-depleted stem cell transplant. The sequence derives from a boy between 2 and 15 years old with acute lymphoblastic leukemia, due to receive a stem cell transplant. For the CDR3, the DNA is TGTGCCATCAGCTTGACGGTAGCGGGAGACTCCAATGAGCAGTTCTTC. Translation gives CAISLTVAGDSNEQFF.